This T cell receptor (beta chain) came from a study of cytotoxic CD8 clonotypes in ibrutinib-treated CLL. Across the whole study: Patients attained some 25 partial and 2 complete responses; at median around 67 months, around 15 remained remitted while around twelve progressed.

This clone was seen a single time. Its target is not known. Study-wide findings and caveats: Investigators sampled sustained-remission and progressing patients at differing times.

With V trimmed by 0 bases and J by 0 bases, 10 bases remained unmatched. Per the germline V gene, CDR1 is SGDLS and CDR2 is YYNGEE. This CDR3 has 18 amino acids. Deep sequencing aimed at 1 in 200,000 to 1 in 1 million T cells' resolution. Measured with immunoSEQ multiplex PCR; TCRdb has only the in-frame clones, and not every one. In the table there are about 140,000 clones, around three quarters of which are singletons. This receptor was identified in a human donor with chronic lymphocytic leukemia. The specimen comprised PBMCs, sampled after 12 months of ibrutinib treatment. The V and J genes are TRBV9 and TRBJ2-3; 7 bases fit TRBD2. DNA for the CDR3: TGTGCCAGCAGCGTAGATGCGGGAGCGGGGTATAGCACAGATACGCAGTATTTT. Amino acid sequence: CASSVDAGAGYSTDTQYF. Full variable domain (outside the CDR3, taken from reference TRBV9 and TRBJ2-3): DSGVTQTPKHLITATGQRVTLRCSPRSGDLSVYWYQQSLDQGLQFLIQYYNGEERAKGNILERFSAQQFPDLHSELNLSSLELGDSALYFCASSVDAGAGYSTDTQYFGPGTRLTVL.